The clone carrying this T cell receptor (beta chain) was counted at least ten times. The data derive from a study of T cells in Graves' hyperthyroidism and ophthalmopathy. What was amplified from RNA transcripts were TCR beta CDR3 regions. Researchers ran a first-round RT-PCR on the TCR CDR3 using the HTBI primer set. TCRdb called the multiplex PCR reads again in MiXCR, with one record for every CDR3 protein. The sample carries fewer than 900,000 distinct CDR3 sequences, roughly 15% recorded once. V was trimmed by 5 bases and J by 0 bases, leaving 20 bases between them. Germline CDR1 MNHEY, CDR2 SVGEGT. CDR3 size: 18 residues. The study defined stable Graves' hyperthyroidism as no ophthalmopathy progression within 18 months.

V is TRBV6-2 or TRBV6-3 and J is TRBJ2-1, with D perhaps matching TRBD2 (6 bases). The sequenced sample was blood. The sequence derives from a man between 18 and 29 years old with Graves' hyperthyroidism. The CDR3 loop is CASSPGLLVKSSYNEQFF. For the CDR3, the DNA is TGTGCCAGCAGTCCGGGACTCCTCGTTAAGAGCTCCTACAATGAGCAGTTCTTC.